This T cell receptor beta chain was sequenced during a study of metastatic and nonmetastatic thyroid tumors. Study in general: It was across blood and tumor or nodule tissue from malignant and benign thyroid patients that repertoires were compared.

CDR3 length: 15 amino acids. The germline gives CDR1 MNHEY, CDR2 SVGEGT. Trimming took off 4 bases at V and 0 bases at J, with 10 bases between the two ends. Study results and limitations: Relative to benign nodules, malignant thyroid tumors were reportedly characterized by significantly elevated TCR beta diversity in blood and tumor.

Original handling: The study's classifier, a distant-metastasis tool for papillary thyroid cancer, was built using CDR3 differences across clinicopathological groups. TCRdb ran MiXCR on the PCR reads. The V and J calls, along with clone size, are taken from TCRdb and not from the paper's own processing. The profile covers roughly 30,000 clones, with about 3.7% appearing a single time and under 4% taken by the ten largest. All patients were untreated before thyroid surgery. This clone turned up a few times. As yet, its antigen is unknown. The rearrangement joins TRBV6-2 or TRBV6-3 to TRBJ1-3, with a possible D match to TRBD1 (5 bases). This clonotype was obtained from a male donor with papillary thyroid cancer or a benign thyroid nodule (not recorded which). Some clones in this sample may be carry-over from other donors' samples. Sequenced input: blood. The CDR3: CASSLGQTSGNTIYF. The CDR3 DNA is TGTGCCAGCAGTTTGGGGCAGACCTCTGGAAACACCATATATTTT.